The 7 T cell receptor beta chains listed next were all sequenced from one sample in a study of CXCR3-negative and CXCR3-positive naive CD8 T cells. Regarding the study as a whole: In CXCR3-positive naive cells, the TRB CDR3s were more hydrophobic than in CXCR3-negative naive cells.

The authors made the TRB cDNA libraries by 5' RACE using UMI labels. From its re-call of the 5' RACE reads, TCRdb lists each CDR3 protein once, without DNA. This table holds roughly 99,000 distinct CDR3 sequences. For these receptors, no antigen is known. The sample comprised naive CXCR3+ CD8+ T cells from blood. Indicated subset: CD45RO-CCR7+CD27+CD95- naive CD8+ T cells expressing CXCR3 (TNR3+). The source of these receptors is a human donor in good health. Some clones in this sample may be carry-over from other donors' samples.

The chain recombines TRBV7-9 with TRBJ1-5. Germline loops: CDR1 SEHNR, CDR2 FQNEAQ (reference sequence). CDR3 length: 17 residues. The CDR3 region is CASSLAAAGYSNQPQHF.

The chain is built from TRBV7-6 and TRBJ2-3; the D call from TCRdb, TRBD2, cannot be confirmed without DNA. Germline V CDR1 and CDR2: SGHVS, FNYEAQ. The CDR3 covers 16 residues. CDR3: CASSSRLAGVGDTQYF.

The V call is TRBV19, the J call TRBJ2-1. The CDR3 totals 12 residues. Germline V gene data show CDR1 as LNHDA and CDR2 as SQIVND (reference sequence). CDR3: CASSIGYNEQFF.

This chain uses TRBV20-1 with TRBJ2-7; without DNA, the TCRdb call of TRBD1 cannot be checked. Germline lookup yields CDR1 DFQATT and CDR2 SNEGSKA (reference sequence). The CDR3 length is 14 residues. The CDR3 sequence is CSANRDRDSYEQYF.

The chain has TRBV25-1 and TRBJ1-3. This CDR3 has 13 residues. Per germline, CDR1 MGHDK and CDR2 SYGVNS. CDR3 amino acids: CASSRDSGNTIYF.

V and J are TRBV9 and TRBJ2-7. The CDR3 loop spans 14 amino acids. Germline CDR1 is SGDLS and CDR2 is YYNGEE. CDR3: CASSPQGIFYEQYF.

The chain links TRBV29-1 to TRBJ1-1. CDR1 is SQVTM, CDR2 ANQGSEA, per germline. The CDR3 loop spans 13 amino acids. The CDR3 spells CSVGPVMNTEAFF. The variable domain in full, completed from reference TRBV29-1 and TRBJ1-1, reads SAVISQKPSRDICQRGTSLTIQCQVDSQVTMMFWYRQQPGQSLTLIATANQGSEATYESGFVIDKFPISRPNLTFSTLTVSNMSPEDSSIYLCSVGPVMNTEAFFGQGTRLTVV.